A single sample is the source of the 26 T cell receptor beta chains below, sequenced in a study of shared clonotypes between healthy human individuals. Naive-designated CD8 cells lacked CD45RO, were positively enriched for CCR7, and omitted terminally differentiated effector memory CD45RA+ cells. Measured with immunoSEQ multiplex PCR; TCRdb has only the in-frame clones, and not every one. The sample lists some 1,900,000 clones, less than 95% occurring once. Sequencing input: naive CD8+ T cells sorted from blood. The receptors come from a man aged 18-30 years in good health.

V usage is TRBV27 and J usage is TRBJ1-2, with 10 bases aligning to TRBD1. V was clipped by 6 bases and J by 7 bases; unmatched bases: 5. CDR1 is MNHEY and CDR2 is SMNVEV in the germline V gene (reference sequence). The CDR3 length is 13 residues. This CDR3 is CASSWTGGSGYTF. CDR3 bases: TGTGCCAGCAGCTGGACAGGGGGTAGTGGCTACACCTTC.

The rearrangement joins TRBV4-2 to TRBJ2-5, with 8 bases matching TRBD2. The CDR3 is 16 residues long. Losses at the gene ends were 0 bases for V and 5 bases for J; bases not matched to a gene: 8. The germline gives CDR1 LGHNA, CDR2 YNFKEQ. In DNA form, the CDR3 reads TGTGCCAGCAGCCAAGAGAGAGCGGGGGAGGGGGAGACCCAGTACTTC. Its translation is CASSQERAGEGETQYF.

CDR3 loop: CASSLSAPGVSPLHF. The DNA for the CDR3 is TGTGCCAGCAGTTTATCGGCCCCCGGGGTTTCACCCCTCCACTTT. The chain links TRBV27 to TRBJ1-6; D gene uncertain. The CDR3 loop spans 15 amino acids. The germline V gene encodes CDR1 MNHEY and CDR2 SMNVEV (reference sequence). V shed 0 bases and J shed 9 bases, with 12 bases lying between them.

V and J are TRBV5-4 and TRBJ2-1; D may be TRBD2 (5 bases). This CDR3 is built from 13 residues. Trimming pared 4 bases from V and 7 bases from J, leaving 12 bases between. CDR1 and CDR2 from the germline V gene are SGHNT and YYREEE (reference sequence). The CDR3 nucleotides read TGTGCCAGCAGCACTTTCCCGGGGAATGAGCAGTTCTTC. This translates into CASSTFPGNEQFF.

This chain connects TRBV5-1 to TRBJ2-7; TRBD2 matches 10 bases. The CDR3 sequence is 11 residues long. V dropped 6 bases and J dropped 7; count of bases not matched to a gene: 1. The germline V gene encodes CDR1 SGHRS and CDR2 YFSETQ. CDR3 coding DNA: TGCGCCAGCACGGGACTAGCGGAGCAGTACTTC. It is translated as CASTGLAEQYF.

The chain employs TRBV14 and TRBJ2-7; either TRBD1 or TRBD2 may supply D (6 bases each). Germline V gene sequence: CDR1 SGHDN, CDR2 FVKESK. This CDR3 spans 13 amino acids. Trimming shortened V by 4 bases and J by 6 bases, and 13 bases separated the two germline ends. The CDR3 DNA follows: TGTGCCAGCAGCCTCATAGGGGGGAGCGAGCAGTACTTC. This gives the protein CASSLIGGSEQYF.

J is TRBJ2-3 and V is TRBV9, with TRBD2 identical over 12 bases. This CDR3 is 15 amino acids long. Germline trimming cut 5 bases from V and 2 bases from J; bases unmatched to any gene: 3. CDR1 and CDR2 (germline): SGDLS, YYNGEE. DNA of the CDR3: TGTGCCAGCAGTGGGACTAGCGGGCTCACAGATACGCAGTATTTT. Its protein is CASSGTSGLTDTQYF. Together with reference TRBV9 and TRBJ2-3, the CDR3 gives the full variable domain: DSGVTQTPKHLITATGQRVTLRCSPRSGDLSVYWYQQSLDQGLQFLIQYYNGEERAKGNILERFSAQQFPDLHSELNLSSLELGDSALYFCASSGTSGLTDTQYFGPGTRLTVL.

The chain carries TRBV9 and TRBJ2-6; possible D gene TRBD1, 6 bases. The CDR3 loop spans 15 amino acids. V lost 3 bases, J lost 1 base, and 8 bases lay in between. Looked up from germline, CDR1 is SGDLS and CDR2 is YYNGEE. CDR3 in DNA: TGTGCCAGCAGCGACAGGGTTTCTGGGGCCAACGTCCTGACTTTC. Encoded protein: CASSDRVSGANVLTF.

V usage is TRBV6-1 and J usage is TRBJ1-2; a weak D match, TRBD1 (6 bases). The length of the CDR3 is 12 residues. Trimming took 6 bases from V and 3 from J, leaving 8 bases between them. Per the germline V gene, CDR1 is MNHNS and CDR2 is SASEGT. CDR3 sequence (DNA): TGTGCCAGCAGGTCAGGGGACTATGGCTACACCTTC. Protein: CASRSGDYGYTF.

The chain links TRBV4-1 to TRBJ1-2; 7 bases match TRBD1. The germline V gene has CDR1 MGHRA and CDR2 YSYEKL. The V and J ends lost 4 bases and 3 bases, in that order; junction bases with no gene match: 5. CDR3 size: 14 residues. CDR3 coding DNA: TGCGCCAGCAGCCGAAGTCAGGGGGACTATGGCTACACCTTC. Translating gives CASSRSQGDYGYTF.

V gene TRBV2 combines with J gene TRBJ2-3; 9 nucleotides match TRBD2. This CDR3 spans 14 amino acids. CDR1 and CDR2 from the germline V gene are SNHLY and FYNNEI. Losses at the gene ends were 7 bases for V and 4 bases for J; bases not matched to a gene: 6. CDR3: CASKMAGGPDTQYF. CDR3 coding DNA: TGTGCCAGCAAAATGGCGGGGGGGCCAGATACGCAGTATTTT.

The chain carries TRBV14 and TRBJ2-5, with 7 bases fitting TRBD1. Germline V CDR1 and CDR2: SGHDN, FVKESK. The CDR3 covers 14 residues. With 5 bases clipped from V and 7 bases from J, the junction kept 10 bases outside the gene matches. The CDR3 coding sequence is TGTGCCAGCAGCGTCACAGGGGCACAGGGGACCCAGTACTTC. Translating gives CASSVTGAQGTQYF.

The CDR3 nucleotides are TGCAGCGTTGATGCGGGGCTGCCGGAGACCCAGTACTTC. Its translation: CSVDAGLPETQYF. The rearrangement uses TRBV29-1 and TRBJ2-5, with a tentative D call TRBD2 (6 bases). The CDR3 is 13 residues long. CDR1 is SQVTM and CDR2 is ANQGSEA in the germline V gene. V lost 3 bases and J lost 5, with 13 bases in between.

The CDR3 region has the DNA TGTGCCAGCAGCCGTCCAGGTACAGGGTTATACGAGCAGTACTTC. Translated: CASSRPGTGLYEQYF. The chain links TRBV27 to TRBJ2-7, with D possibly TRBD1 on 6 matching bases. Trimming pared 6 bases from V and 4 bases from J, leaving 19 bases between. Germline values: CDR1 MNHEY, CDR2 SMNVEV (reference sequence). The CDR3 consists of 15 residues.

The genes are TRBV5-1 and TRBJ2-1; D might be TRBD2 (5 bases). This CDR3 has 17 residues. Germline CDR1 and CDR2: SGHRS and YFSETQ. Trimming took 0 bases from V and 4 from J, leaving 17 bases between them. As DNA, the CDR3 is TGCGCCAGCAGCTTGGGCCTAGTTACACTAGGTTACAATGAGCAGTTCTTC. Translating it yields CASSLGLVTLGYNEQFF. The whole variable domain, remainder taken from reference TRBV5-1 and TRBJ2-1, is KAGVTQTPRYLIKTRGQQVTLSCSPISGHRSVSWYQQTPGQGLQFLFEYFSETQRNKGNFPGRFSGRQFSNSRSEMNVSTLELGDSALYLCASSLGLVTLGYNEQFFGPGTRLTVL.

The chain employs TRBV5-5 and TRBJ2-7, with 11 nucleotides matching TRBD2. Germline CDR1 and CDR2: SGHKS and YYEKEE (reference sequence). J was trimmed by 5 bases and V by 4 bases; bases with no gene match: 8. The CDR3 totals 15 residues. CDR3 DNA: TGTGCCAGCAGCGTGCTAGCGGGGGGCATGGACGAGCAGTACTTC. This sequence encodes CASSVLAGGMDEQYF.

This chain links TRBV28 with TRBJ2-7, with D tentatively TRBD2 (5 bases). CDR3 length equals 15 residues. Trimming removed 4 bases at V and 4 bases at J, with 17 bases between. CDR1 is MDHEN and CDR2 is SYDVKM in the germline V gene. CDR3 sequence: CASSSPMRAIYEQYF. The CDR3 DNA is TGTGCCAGCAGTTCACCAATGAGGGCAATTTACGAGCAGTACTTC.

The chain links TRBV11-2 to TRBJ1-3; D is uncertain. Deletions cut 6 bases from V and 2 bases from J, with 20 bases between. CDR3 length: 17 amino acids. Germline CDR1 SGHAT, CDR2 FQNNGV. CDR3 nucleotides: TGTGCCAGCAGACAAGATGGGGAGGAAGTCGCTGGAAACACCATATATTTT. This encodes CASRQDGEEVAGNTIYF.

Turning to this clone: Other DNA sequences within the sample encode an identical CDR3. The chain uses TRBV7-8 and TRBJ1-5; D is possibly TRBD1 (5 bases). Germline V gene lookup returns CDR1 SGHVS and CDR2 FQNEAQ. V was clipped by 2 bases and J by 3 bases, with 17 bases between them. CDR3 length: 17 amino acids. This CDR3 is CASSLLRGLSPNQPQHF. Here the CDR3 DNA reads TGTGCCAGCAGCTTATTGAGGGGACTAAGTCCCAATCAGCCCCAGCATTTT.

Of note for this clone: A junction end diverges from the germline sequence, so it may reflect a read error. The rearrangement uses TRBV10-2 and TRBJ2-7, with 7 bases lining up with TRBD1. Germline V lookup: CDR1 WSHSY, CDR2 SAAADI. The CDR3 is made up of 12 amino acids. The CDR3 sequence is CASSEDNRGQHF. The CDR3 DNA follows: TGCGCCAGCAGTGAGGATAACAGGGGCCAGCACTTC.

The count of this clone is one. This rearrangement joins TRBV23-1 to TRBJ2-7; the match to TRBD1 covers 9 bases. TRBV23-1 is an ORF, with its function uncertain. The J segment lost 3 bases and the V segment lost 7 bases, leaving 10 bases of the junction unmatched. CDR3 size: 15 residues. CDR3 in DNA: TGCGCCAGCACGCGACGGGGACAGGGCCACTACGAGCAGTACTTC. The encoded protein is CASTRRGQGHYEQYF.

This chain uses TRBV27 with TRBJ2-1; TRBD2 might be the D (6 bases). From germline, CDR1 is MNHEY and CDR2 SMNVEV (reference sequence). The ends were cut back, 0 bases at V and 10 bases at J, with 10 bases in the middle. This CDR3 is 13 amino acids long. The CDR3: CASSLSEGAEQFF. The DNA of the CDR3 is TGTGCCAGCAGTTTATCGGAGGGCGCGGAGCAGTTCTTC.

The chain has TRBV27 and TRBJ1-2, with D maybe TRBD1 (5 bases). The CDR3 has 14 residues. Germline-derived CDR1 and CDR2 are MNHEY and SMNVEV (reference sequence). V lost 2 bases to trimming and J lost 0 bases, with 7 bases between them. CDR3 nucleotides: TGTGCCAGCAGTTTAAGGGGAACTAACTATGGCTACACCTTC. Residues: CASSLRGTNYGYTF.

The CDR3 region is CASSQVQGDYGYTF. As DNA, the CDR3 is TGTGCCAGCAGCCAAGTTCAGGGTGACTATGGCTACACCTTC. The chain combines TRBV4-2 with TRBJ1-2; D may be TRBD1 (5 bases). In germline, CDR1 is LGHNA, CDR2 YNFKEQ. Trimming removed 1 base from V and 3 bases from J, with 9 bases in between. The CDR3 consists of 14 residues.

The chain couples TRBV5-4 to TRBJ2-1; 12 bases match TRBD2. Per germline, CDR1 SGHNT and CDR2 YYREEE (reference sequence). V was pared by 10 bases and J by 7 bases, with 3 bases of the junction left unmatched. The CDR3 loop spans 12 amino acids. The CDR3 DNA follows: TGTGCCTTGGGGACTAGCGGGAATGAGCAGTTCTTC. Residues: CALGTSGNEQFF.

The chain links TRBV10-3 to TRBJ2-3, with 10 positions matching TRBD2. The CDR3 contains 18 residues. The ends lost 0 bases at V and 9 bases at J; junction bases unmatched: 15. The germline V gene encodes CDR1 ENHRY and CDR2 SYGVKD. The chain's CDR3 is CAISESASGGDLIGTQYF. CDR3 sequence (DNA): TGTGCCATCAGTGAGTCCGCTAGCGGGGGCGACTTGATAGGGACGCAGTATTTT.